Below are 16 T cell receptor beta chains sequenced from a single sample in a study of Graves' ophthalmopathy and Graves' hyperthyroidism. Amplified material comprised TCR beta CDR3 regions derived from RNA transcripts. First-round RT-PCR used HTBI primers; second-round multiplex PCR followed. TCRdb ran MiXCR on the multiplex PCR reads and lists one entry per CDR3 protein. Of around 1,000,000 distinct CDR3 sequences in the sample, approximately 35% are singletons; the top ten hold 11%. Sequenced input: peripheral blood or thyroid tissue (not recorded which). The receptors were gathered from an adult man with Graves' hyperthyroidism.

On this clonotype: The junction differs from germline at one of its ends, possibly a read error. This chain uses TRBV10-3 with TRBJ2-7; tentatively, D is TRBD2 (5 bases). The CDR3 is made up of 14 amino acids. CDR1 and CDR2 from the germline V gene are ENHRY and SYGVKD. CDR3 region: CASSYGGRIYEQYF. DNA of the CDR3: TGTGCCAGCAGTTACGGAGGCAGGATCTACGAGCAGTACTTC.

Comment on this clonotype: The junction departs from germline at one end; a sequencing error may be responsible. The chain uses TRBV5-1 and TRBJ2-7; 12 positions agree with TRBD2. CDR1 is SGHRS, CDR2 YFSETQ, per germline. The CDR3 is 16 amino acids. The DNA for the CDR3 is TGTGCCAGCAGCTTGGCGGTGACTAGCGGGGGTTACGAGCAGTACTTC. Its translation is CASSLAVTSGGYEQYF.

The genes are TRBV25-1 and TRBJ2-3; the match to TRBD2 covers 8 bases. Germline V gene data show CDR1 as MGHDK and CDR2 as SYGVNS. The CDR3 is made up of 17 amino acids. V was clipped by 0 bases and J by 1 base; unmatched bases: 6. In nucleotides, the CDR3 is TGTGCCAGCAGTGAATATGGCGGGGGGATGGGCACAGATACGCAGTATTTT. It specifies CASSEYGGGMGTDTQYF. The full variable domain, with the rest looked up from reference TRBV25-1 and TRBJ2-3, is EADIYQTPRYLVIGTGKKITLECSQTMGHDKMYWYQQDPGMELHLIHYSYGVNSTEKGDLSSESTVSRIRTEHFPLTLESARPSHTSQYLCASSEYGGGMGTDTQYFGPGTRLTVL.

The genes are TRBV12-3 or TRBV12-4 and TRBJ1-5, with 7 bases identical to TRBD1. J was trimmed by 11 bases and V by 5 bases; bases with no gene match: 12. The CDR3 runs to 14 residues. The CDR3 DNA is TGTGCCAGCAGTCCACCGGGACAGAAAGAGACCCAGCATTTT. Amino acids: CASSPPGQKETQHF.

CDR3 DNA sequence: TGCGCCAGCAGCTTGTTTCTAGCGGGGGCGGAAGGCGAGCAGTACTTC. It translates to CASSLFLAGAEGEQYF. This chain joins TRBV5-1 and TRBJ2-7; 10 bases are a match to TRBD2. With 1 base clipped from V and 6 bases from J, the junction kept 10 bases outside the gene matches. Per the germline V gene, CDR1 is SGHRS and CDR2 is YFSETQ. This CDR3 is built from 16 residues.

This clonotype was detected only a few times. For the CDR3, the DNA is TGCAGCGTTGTCGTCAGCAGCACTGAAGCTTTCTTT. This codes for CSVVVSSTEAFF. The chain recombines TRBV29-1 with TRBJ1-1, with unresolved D. The germline V and J ends were trimmed by 4 bases and 4 bases, with 10 bases remaining between them. CDR1 and CDR2 (germline): SQVTM, ANQGSEA. There are 12 residues in the CDR3.

The V and J genes are TRBV29-1 and TRBJ2-5; D may be TRBD1 or TRBD2 (5 bases each). The CDR3 is 14 amino acids. Germline CDR1 and CDR2: SQVTM and ANQGSEA. Trimming stripped 5 bases from V and 1 base from J, with 14 bases between. CDR3 DNA sequence: TGCAGCGTTCGAGGGTCAGGGACCCAAGAGACCCAGTACTTC. It codes for CSVRGSGTQETQYF.

About this clonotype: A read error may account for a junction end that differs from germline. The rearrangement links TRBV7-2 to TRBJ2-7; 8 nucleotides agree with TRBD2. This CDR3 spans 15 amino acids. CDR1 is SGHTA, CDR2 FQGNSA, per germline. CDR3: CARSLGSGGPREQYF. In nucleotides, the CDR3 is TGTGCCAGGAGCTTAGGGTCGGGGGGGCCCCGCGAGCAGTACTTC.

This clonotype was observed a single time. V and J are TRBV7-2 and TRBJ1-6; 9 bases are a match to TRBD1. Germline lookup yields CDR1 SGHTA and CDR2 FQGNSA. CDR3 length: 13 residues. V gave up 9 bases and J gave up 10 bases; unmatched junction bases: 7. CDR3 coding DNA: TGTGCCAGTACCGGGACAGGGTGGTCACCCCTCCACTTT. Translated: CASTGTGWSPLHF. Supplemented by reference TRBV7-2 and TRBJ1-6, the full variable domain reads GAGVSQSPSNKVTEKGKDVELRCDPISGHTALYWYRQSLGQGLEFLIYFQGNSAPDKSGLPSDRFSAERTGGSVSTLTIQRTQQEDSAVYLCASTGTGWSPLHFGNGTRLTVT.

This clonotype showed up many times. The CDR3 sequence: CASRSTVNYGYTF. The CDR3 coding sequence is TGTGCCAGCAGGTCGACAGTAAACTATGGCTACACCTTC. The gene calls are TRBV7-2 and TRBJ1-2, with a tentative D call TRBD1 (5 bases). CDR1 and CDR2 (germline): SGHTA, FQGNSA. The CDR3 totals 13 residues. V was clipped by 6 bases and J by 2 bases, with 10 bases between them.

As regards this clonotype: At one boundary the junction diverges from the germline segment, which might be a read error. CDR3 amino acids: CASCQEQAGLYGYTF. CDR3 in DNA: TGCGCCAGCTGCCAAGAGCAAGCAGGGCTCTATGGCTACACCTTC. The chain recombines TRBV4-3 with TRBJ1-2; D is perhaps TRBD1 (5 bases). The CDR3 loop spans 15 amino acids. Germline V lookup: CDR1 LGHNA, CDR2 YSLEER.

This clonotype has ten or more counts. The J gene is TRBJ2-3, the V gene TRBV6-6; TRBD2 matches 9 bases. The germline V gene encodes CDR1 MNHNY and CDR2 SVGAGI (reference sequence). This CDR3 is built from 15 residues. Trimming took 4 bases from V and 5 from J; bases not matched to a gene: 7. The CDR3 loop is CASSLGGRAEDTQYF. CDR3 nucleotide sequence: TGTGCCAGCAGTTTAGGCGGGAGGGCCGAAGATACGCAGTATTTT.

This clonotype was seen repeatedly, ten times or more. V and J are TRBV7-3 and TRBJ2-2, with 8 bases fitting TRBD2. The V segment lost 5 bases and the J segment 1 base; nucleotides outside the gene matches: 3. This CDR3 spans 15 amino acids. The V gene's germline CDR1 is SGHTA and CDR2 FQGTGA. This chain's CDR3 is CASSRSGMNTGELFF. DNA for the CDR3: TGTGCCAGCAGCCGTAGCGGGATGAACACCGGGGAGCTGTTTTTT.

The chain is built from TRBV6-2 or TRBV6-3 and TRBJ1-2; a possible D gene is TRBD1 (6 bases). Germline V CDR1 and CDR2: MNHEY, SVGEGT. The CDR3 extends over 17 amino acids. The V gene lost 6 bases and the J gene lost 5 bases, with 25 bases spanning the gap. The CDR3 coding sequence is TGTGCCAGCAGGGGAAGGACGAGGGGGGCGCCCGGTTATGGCTACACCTTC. It encodes CASRGRTRGAPGYGYTF.

The CDR3 coding sequence is TGTGCCAGCGGGCACACCCGGGACAGCCTCTCTGGAAACACCATATATTTT. Its translation: CASGHTRDSLSGNTIYF. This chain links TRBV2 with TRBJ1-3; TRBD1 matches 7 bases. The CDR3 totals 17 residues. V shed 8 bases and J 0 bases; nucleotides not matched to a gene: 13. Germline V gene sequence: CDR1 SNHLY, CDR2 FYNNEI.

This clonotype has ten or more counts. The chain is built from TRBV5-1 and TRBJ1-6; D ambiguous. The V gene's germline CDR1 is SGHRS and CDR2 YFSETQ. This CDR3 contains 15 residues. With 0 bases removed from V and 6 bases from J, the gap between germline ends came to 10 bases. The chain's CDR3 is CASSLARTPNSPLHF. CDR3 sequence (DNA): TGCGCCAGCAGCTTGGCTAGGACTCCTAATTCACCCCTCCACTTT.